Presented here are 3 T cell receptor beta chains from one specimen sequenced in a study of shared clonotypes between healthy human individuals. TCRdb's table, derived via immunoSEQ multiplex PCR, lists solely in-frame clones and lacks some. This table has millions of clones, 90% to 95% appearing once. The sample was naive CD4+ T cells sorted from blood. Subset given: CD45RA+ positively selected. The origin of the receptors is a man in his late teens or twenties in good health.

The CDR3: CASSYRNRDEQFF. CDR3 bases: TGTGCCAGCAGCTACCGAAATAGGGATGAGCAGTTCTTC. The rearrangement uses TRBV7-9 and TRBJ2-1; D gene uncertain. V lost 4 bases to trimming and J lost 8 bases, with 12 bases between them. The CDR3 totals 13 residues. Germline CDR1 and CDR2: SEHNR and FQNEAQ (reference sequence).

This clone was seen only once. V gene TRBV15 combines with J gene TRBJ2-5, with 10 bases that match TRBD1. Per germline, CDR1 LNHNV and CDR2 YYDKDF (reference sequence). V dropped 0 bases and J dropped 1; count of bases not matched to a gene: 8. The CDR3 runs to 18 residues. CDR3 nucleotide sequence: TGTGCCACCAGCAGAGATTCCTCCGGGACAGGGGCCCAAGAGACCCAGTACTTC. It encodes CATSRDSSGTGAQETQYF.

V and J are TRBV5-1 and TRBJ1-4; 8 nucleotides align to TRBD1. CDR3 length: 15 residues. Looked up from germline, CDR1 is SGHRS and CDR2 is YFSETQ. Trimming took 4 bases from V and 7 from J; bases not matched to a gene: 9. CDR3 in amino acids: CASSQAGGGGEKLFF. In DNA form, the CDR3 reads TGCGCCAGCAGCCAAGCAGGGGGCGGAGGTGAAAAACTGTTTTTT.